This is a list of T cell receptor beta chains from one sample in a study of resident and recirculating memory T cells in vitiligo. The method was immunoSEQ multiplex PCR; TCRdb's version includes in-frame clones alone and lacks a portion of them. Of more than 35,000 clones listed, 80% to 95% were seen once; the top ten hold roughly 4.5%. Sequencing was done on a sample of blood. The source of these receptors is a male donor with vitiligo. Both conserved end residues are part of each CDR3.

CDR3aa: CASSAGQDVEAFF
j_gene: TRBJ1-1
v_gene: TRBV5-4
len: 13

CDR3aa: CASSKSHRTTEAFF
j_gene: TRBJ1-1
v_gene: TRBV21-1
len: 14

CDR3aa: CASRQDAGNEQFF
j_gene: TRBJ2-1
v_gene: TRBV5-4
len: 13

CDR3aa: CASSSGQGANYGYTF
j_gene: TRBJ1-2
v_gene: TRBV5-1
len: 15

CDR3aa: CASSLQGLVGNTIYF
j_gene: TRBJ1-3
v_gene: TRBV7-2
len: 15

CDR3aa: CASSHQPDSYCGNTIYF
j_gene: TRBJ1-3
v_gene: TRBV23-1
len: 17

CDR3aa: CASSVNREYQETQYF
j_gene: TRBJ2-5
v_gene: TRBV2
len: 15

CDR3aa: CASSTQRNYGYTF
j_gene: TRBJ1-2
v_gene: TRBV13
len: 13

CDR3aa: CAIRGQGWEQFF
j_gene: TRBJ2-1
v_gene: TRBV10-3
len: 12

CDR3aa: CATSRVDTGELFF
j_gene: TRBJ2-2
v_gene: TRBV15
len: 13

CDR3aa: CASSERGTGFSGGYTF
j_gene: TRBJ1-2
v_gene: TRBV6-1
len: 16

CDR3aa: CASSSVAGTNNEQFF
j_gene: TRBJ2-1
v_gene: TRBV7-2
len: 15

CDR3aa: CASSPLAGGSYNEQFF
j_gene: TRBJ2-1
v_gene: TRBV9
len: 16

CDR3aa: CAWSVSGRDWGEQFF
j_gene: TRBJ2-1
v_gene: TRBV30
len: 15

CDR3aa: CAWAGGHGYTF
j_gene: TRBJ1-2
v_gene: TRBV30
len: 11